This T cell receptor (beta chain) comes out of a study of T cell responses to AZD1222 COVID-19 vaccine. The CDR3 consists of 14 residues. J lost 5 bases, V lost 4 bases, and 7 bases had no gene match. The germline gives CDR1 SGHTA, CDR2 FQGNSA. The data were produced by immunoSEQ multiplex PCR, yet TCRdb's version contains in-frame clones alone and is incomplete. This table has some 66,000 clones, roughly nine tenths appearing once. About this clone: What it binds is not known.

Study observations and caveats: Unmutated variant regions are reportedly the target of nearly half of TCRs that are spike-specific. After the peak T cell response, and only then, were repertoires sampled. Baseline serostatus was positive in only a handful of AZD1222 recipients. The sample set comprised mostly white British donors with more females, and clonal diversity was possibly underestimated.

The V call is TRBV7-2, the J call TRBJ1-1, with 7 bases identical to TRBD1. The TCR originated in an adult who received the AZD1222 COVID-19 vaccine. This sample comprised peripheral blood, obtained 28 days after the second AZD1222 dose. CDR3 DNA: TGTGCCAGCAGCTCGACAGGGCGTGGGACTGAAGCTTTCTTT. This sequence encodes CASSSTGRGTEAFF. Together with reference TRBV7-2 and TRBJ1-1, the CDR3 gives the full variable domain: GAGVSQSPSNKVTEKGKDVELRCDPISGHTALYWYRQSLGQGLEFLIYFQGNSAPDKSGLPSDRFSAERTGGSVSTLTIQRTQQEDSAVYLCASSSTGRGTEAFFGQGTRLTVV.